The sequence of this TCR beta chain was determined in a study of T cells in localized non-small cell lung cancer. This CDR3 has 14 amino acids. V was pared by 2 bases and J by 4 bases, with 13 bases between. The germline V gene encodes CDR1 SGHRS and CDR2 YFSETQ. The repertoire was sequenced with immunoSEQ multiplex PCR; TCRdb's copy has only in-frame clones and lacks some. The sample includes 40,000 or so clones, 65% to 90% of them seen just once. Source: peripheral blood mononuclear cells, taken before any cancer treatment. The J gene is TRBJ2-7, the V gene TRBV5-1; TRBD2 is a possible D gene (6 bases). This TCR derives from an older male donor with stage II lung adenocarcinoma. CDR3 residues: CASSFSWGGYEQYF. Written as DNA, the CDR3 is TGCGCCAGCAGCTTCTCCTGGGGAGGTTACGAGCAGTACTTC.